These 18 T cell receptor beta chains share one sample of origin, sequenced in a study of vaccination effects on CD4 cells after COVID-19. Viral peptide pools were used in the ViraFEST assay to expand antigen-specific CD4+ T cells, and sequencing came afterward. With approximately 10 days of culture completed, CD4+ T cells were isolated. Each participant received a vaccine that was either BNT162b2 or mRNA-1273, given as two doses. Libraries were prepared by immunoSEQ multiplex PCR; TCRdb keeps only in-frame clonotypes and omits some of them. This sample has tens of thousands of clones, with 65% to 75% found just once. These receptors' targets are unknown. Specimen: CD4+ T cells from PBMCs cultured with HCoV-OC43 spike peptides, collected after COVID-19 vaccination. The sample's subset: HCoV-OC43 spike overlapping peptide pool stimulation. These receptors all stem from a human donor who received a COVID-19 vaccine.

This clone was seen more than once but under ten times. CDR3 amino acids: CASHQGYGYTF. For the CDR3, the DNA is TGTGCCAGTCATCAGGGATATGGCTACACCTTC. The chain has TRBV19 and TRBJ1-2; D is possibly TRBD1 (5 bases). Germline-derived CDR1 and CDR2 are LNHDA and SQIVND (reference sequence). The CDR3 consists of 11 residues. Trimming removed 8 bases at V and 5 bases at J, with 9 bases between.

This clone was seen just once. The chain couples TRBV29-1 to TRBJ2-7; D possibly corresponds to TRBD1 (5 bases). V was trimmed by 3 bases and J by 2 bases, leaving 14 bases between them. This CDR3 spans 14 amino acids. Germline assignment: CDR1 SQVTM and CDR2 ANQGSEA. The CDR3 DNA sequence: TGCAGCGTTGACGGGCAGGGAAACCCCTACGAGCAGTACTTC. This gives the protein CSVDGQGNPYEQYF.

The rearrangement uses TRBV19 and TRBJ2-1; 9 bases agree with TRBD1. The germline gives CDR1 LNHDA, CDR2 SQIVND (reference sequence). The CDR3 spans 13 residues. The trim removed 5 bases at V and 9 bases at J, leaving 5 bases unmatched. The CDR3 nucleotides are TGTGCCAGTAGTTGGGACAGGGAAATTGAGCAGTTCTTC. This gives the protein CASSWDREIEQFF. Looking up the rest from reference TRBV19 and TRBJ2-1 gives the full variable domain: DGGITQSPKYLFRKEGQNVTLSCEQNLNHDAMYWYRQDPGQGLRLIYYSQIVNDFQKGDIAEGYSVSREKKESFPLTVTSAQKNPTAFYLCASSWDREIEQFFGPGTRLTVL.

V gene TRBV5-1 combines with J gene TRBJ1-5; 7 nucleotides match TRBD1. Germline assignment: CDR1 SGHRS and CDR2 YFSETQ. The CDR3 runs 15 residues. The V segment lost 0 bases and the J segment 5 bases; nucleotides outside the gene matches: 5. The CDR3 DNA sequence: TGCGCCAGCAGCTTGGCAGGGGGGCGGTATCAGCCCCAGCATTTT. Its protein is CASSLAGGRYQPQHF.

The chain is built from TRBV2 and TRBJ2-3; possibly TRBD1 for D (5 bases). V gave up 5 bases and J gave up 1 base, with 13 bases separating them. There are 15 residues in the CDR3. In germline, CDR1 is SNHLY, CDR2 FYNNEI. CDR3 DNA: TGTGCCAGCAGTCGACAGTCGGATGGCACAGATACGCAGTATTTT. Amino acid sequence: CASSRQSDGTDTQYF.

This chain joins TRBV29-1 and TRBJ2-5; 8 positions match TRBD2. Germline CDR1 SQVTM, CDR2 ANQGSEA. CDR3 length: 14 amino acids. Trimming took 7 bases from V and 4 from J; bases not matched to a gene: 11. The DNA for the CDR3 is TGCAGCGCCTTACTAGCGGAGAGCCCAGAGACCCAGTACTTC. Protein product: CSALLAESPETQYF.

J is TRBJ1-5 and V is TRBV19; 8 bases fit TRBD1. This CDR3 has 17 residues. From germline, CDR1 is LNHDA and CDR2 SQIVND (reference sequence). V lost 4 bases and J lost 11; bases outside the gene matches: 19. The CDR3 DNA is TGTGCCAGTAGTAGGCAGGGGGCGCTTGGGATATCTCGGACCCAGCATTTT. Translation gives CASSRQGALGISRTQHF.

The J gene is TRBJ2-5, the V gene TRBV7-9; TRBD2 agrees at 13 bases. The V gene's germline CDR1 is SEHNR and CDR2 FQNEAQ (reference sequence). V lost 1 base, J lost 5 bases, and 4 bases stayed unmatched. This CDR3 is built from 16 residues. The CDR3 loop reads CASSLGGLAGRETQYF. The CDR3 nucleotides read TGTGCCAGCAGCTTAGGGGGACTAGCGGGACGCGAGACCCAGTACTTC.

The chain couples TRBV18 to TRBJ1-1, with 8 bases fitting TRBD1. CDR3 length: 12 residues. The junction had 4 bases not matched to a gene; V was cut back by 2 bases and J by 11 bases. CDR1 is KGHSH, CDR2 LQKENI, per germline. CDR3 loop: CASSPDRGSAFF. DNA of the CDR3: TGTGCCAGCTCACCAGACAGGGGAAGTGCTTTCTTT.

The chain recombines TRBV7-9 with TRBJ1-1, with D unclear. Germline values: CDR1 SEHNR, CDR2 FQNEAQ (reference sequence). V was trimmed by 5 bases and J by 0 bases, leaving 10 bases between them. There are 14 residues in the CDR3. CDR3 sequence (DNA): TGTGCCAGCAGCCCCACAGAAGTGAACACTGAAGCTTTCTTT. Protein sequence: CASSPTEVNTEAFF.

V and J are TRBV19 and TRBJ1-5; D unresolved. CDR1 is LNHDA and CDR2 is SQIVND in the germline V gene (reference sequence). This CDR3 is built from 15 residues. The V and J ends lost 0 bases and 3 bases respectively, with 9 bases between them. CDR3 DNA sequence: TGTGCCAGTAGTATAGATCTGGGATACAATCAGCCCCAGCATTTT. Translated: CASSIDLGYNQPQHF.

This clone was seen only a few times. The rearrangement joins TRBV18 to TRBJ1-6; a possible D gene is TRBD1 (5 bases). The CDR3 has 15 residues. Germline loops: CDR1 KGHSH, CDR2 LQKENI. Trimming removed 1 base at V and 7 bases at J, with 11 bases between. DNA of the CDR3: TGTGCCAGCTCACCACAGGACCCAGGGAATTCACCCCTCCACTTT. Its protein is CASSPQDPGNSPLHF.

The table lists this clone with a few counts. V gene TRBV12-5 combines with J gene TRBJ1-1; no firm D call. The CDR3 has 12 amino acids. From germline, CDR1 is LGHNT and CDR2 FRNRAP. The ends were cut back, 2 bases at V and 10 bases at J, with 11 bases in the middle. CDR3 sequence (DNA): TGTGCTAGTGGTTTGCCCGCCGGGAGAGCTTTCTTT. Its protein product is CASGLPAGRAFF.

The count of this clone is one. The gene calls are TRBV24-1 and TRBJ2-3; 7 bases map to TRBD2. Trimming took 0 bases from V and 2 from J; bases not matched to a gene: 10. The germline gives CDR1 KGHDR, CDR2 SFDVKD. CDR3 length: 18 residues. CDR3 in DNA: TGTGCCACCAGTGATTTGAGTAGCGGGCACCTTATCACAGATACGCAGTATTTT. As protein: CATSDLSSGHLITDTQYF.

This sequence joins TRBV6-5 and TRBJ1-1; perhaps TRBD1 as D (6 bases). V was shortened by 6 bases and J by 1 base, with 9 bases between the two germline ends. CDR3 length: 13 amino acids. Per germline, CDR1 MNHEY and CDR2 SVGAGI. The CDR3 region has the DNA TGTGCCAGCAGAGGAGGGGGGAACACTGAAGCTTTCTTT. Translating gives CASRGGGNTEAFF.

The chain links TRBV18 to TRBJ2-1; 9 bases match TRBD1. The CDR3 is made up of 16 amino acids. Germline V CDR1 and CDR2: KGHSH, LQKENI. V lost 3 bases to trimming and J lost 2 bases; unmatched junction nucleotides: 5. Written as DNA, the CDR3 is TGTGCCAGCTCACCTCTCGGGACAGGGACCTACAATGAGCAGTTCTTC. Translation gives CASSPLGTGTYNEQFF.

The genes are TRBV10-1 and TRBJ2-3; D may be TRBD1 (6 bases). The CDR3 loop spans 15 amino acids. CDR1 is WNHNN and CDR2 is SYGVQD in the germline V gene (reference sequence). V was cut by 10 bases and J by 4 bases, with 21 bases left in between. This chain's CDR3 is CATNDPGHPADTQYF. The CDR3 region has the DNA TGCGCCACAAACGATCCGGGACACCCTGCAGATACGCAGTATTTT.

This sequence joins TRBV19 and TRBJ2-7; 9 bases fit TRBD2. The CDR3 runs 17 residues. Germline CDR1 reads LNHDA; CDR2 reads SQIVND (reference sequence). The V gene end was trimmed by 1 base and the J gene end by 0 bases; junction bases not matched to a gene: 7. CDR3 sequence (DNA): TGTGCCAGTAGTATAGCCCCGTCTAGCGGGATCTCCTACGAGCAGTACTTC. Its translation is CASSIAPSSGISYEQYF. Looking up the rest from reference TRBV19 and TRBJ2-7 gives the full variable domain: DGGITQSPKYLFRKEGQNVTLSCEQNLNHDAMYWYRQDPGQGLRLIYYSQIVNDFQKGDIAEGYSVSREKKESFPLTVTSAQKNPTAFYLCASSIAPSSGISYEQYFGPGTRLTVT.